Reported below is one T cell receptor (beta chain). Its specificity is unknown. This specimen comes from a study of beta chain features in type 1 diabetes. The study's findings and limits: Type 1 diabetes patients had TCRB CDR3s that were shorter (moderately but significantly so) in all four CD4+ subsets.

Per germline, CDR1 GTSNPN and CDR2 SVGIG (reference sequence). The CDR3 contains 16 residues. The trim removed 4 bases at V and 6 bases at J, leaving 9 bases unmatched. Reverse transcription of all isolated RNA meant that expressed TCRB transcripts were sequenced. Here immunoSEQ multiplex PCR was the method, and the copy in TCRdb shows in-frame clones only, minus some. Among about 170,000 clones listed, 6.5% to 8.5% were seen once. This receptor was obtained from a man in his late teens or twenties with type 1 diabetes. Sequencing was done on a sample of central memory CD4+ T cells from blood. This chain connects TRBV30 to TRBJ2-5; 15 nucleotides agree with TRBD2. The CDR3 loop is CAWKGLAGGPGKTQYF. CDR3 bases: TGTGCCTGGAAAGGACTAGCGGGAGGGCCAGGGAAGACCCAGTACTTC.